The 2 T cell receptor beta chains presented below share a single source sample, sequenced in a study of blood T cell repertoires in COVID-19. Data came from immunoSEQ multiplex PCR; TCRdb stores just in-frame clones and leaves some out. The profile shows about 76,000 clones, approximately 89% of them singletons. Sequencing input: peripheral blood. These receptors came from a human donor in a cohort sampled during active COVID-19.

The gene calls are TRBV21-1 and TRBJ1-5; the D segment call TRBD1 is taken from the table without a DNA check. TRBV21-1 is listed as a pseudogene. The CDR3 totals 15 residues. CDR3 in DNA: TGTGCCAGCAGCAGAGACACCTATAGCAATCAGCCCCAGCATTTT. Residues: CASSRDTYSNQPQHF.

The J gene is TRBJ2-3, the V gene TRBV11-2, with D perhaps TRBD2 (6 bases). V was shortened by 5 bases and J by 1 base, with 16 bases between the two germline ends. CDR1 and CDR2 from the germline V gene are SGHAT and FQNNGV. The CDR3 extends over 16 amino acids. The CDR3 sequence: CASSPVAGLGTDTQYF. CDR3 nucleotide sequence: TGTGCCAGCAGCCCGGTCGCGGGGTTGGGCACAGATACGCAGTATTTT.